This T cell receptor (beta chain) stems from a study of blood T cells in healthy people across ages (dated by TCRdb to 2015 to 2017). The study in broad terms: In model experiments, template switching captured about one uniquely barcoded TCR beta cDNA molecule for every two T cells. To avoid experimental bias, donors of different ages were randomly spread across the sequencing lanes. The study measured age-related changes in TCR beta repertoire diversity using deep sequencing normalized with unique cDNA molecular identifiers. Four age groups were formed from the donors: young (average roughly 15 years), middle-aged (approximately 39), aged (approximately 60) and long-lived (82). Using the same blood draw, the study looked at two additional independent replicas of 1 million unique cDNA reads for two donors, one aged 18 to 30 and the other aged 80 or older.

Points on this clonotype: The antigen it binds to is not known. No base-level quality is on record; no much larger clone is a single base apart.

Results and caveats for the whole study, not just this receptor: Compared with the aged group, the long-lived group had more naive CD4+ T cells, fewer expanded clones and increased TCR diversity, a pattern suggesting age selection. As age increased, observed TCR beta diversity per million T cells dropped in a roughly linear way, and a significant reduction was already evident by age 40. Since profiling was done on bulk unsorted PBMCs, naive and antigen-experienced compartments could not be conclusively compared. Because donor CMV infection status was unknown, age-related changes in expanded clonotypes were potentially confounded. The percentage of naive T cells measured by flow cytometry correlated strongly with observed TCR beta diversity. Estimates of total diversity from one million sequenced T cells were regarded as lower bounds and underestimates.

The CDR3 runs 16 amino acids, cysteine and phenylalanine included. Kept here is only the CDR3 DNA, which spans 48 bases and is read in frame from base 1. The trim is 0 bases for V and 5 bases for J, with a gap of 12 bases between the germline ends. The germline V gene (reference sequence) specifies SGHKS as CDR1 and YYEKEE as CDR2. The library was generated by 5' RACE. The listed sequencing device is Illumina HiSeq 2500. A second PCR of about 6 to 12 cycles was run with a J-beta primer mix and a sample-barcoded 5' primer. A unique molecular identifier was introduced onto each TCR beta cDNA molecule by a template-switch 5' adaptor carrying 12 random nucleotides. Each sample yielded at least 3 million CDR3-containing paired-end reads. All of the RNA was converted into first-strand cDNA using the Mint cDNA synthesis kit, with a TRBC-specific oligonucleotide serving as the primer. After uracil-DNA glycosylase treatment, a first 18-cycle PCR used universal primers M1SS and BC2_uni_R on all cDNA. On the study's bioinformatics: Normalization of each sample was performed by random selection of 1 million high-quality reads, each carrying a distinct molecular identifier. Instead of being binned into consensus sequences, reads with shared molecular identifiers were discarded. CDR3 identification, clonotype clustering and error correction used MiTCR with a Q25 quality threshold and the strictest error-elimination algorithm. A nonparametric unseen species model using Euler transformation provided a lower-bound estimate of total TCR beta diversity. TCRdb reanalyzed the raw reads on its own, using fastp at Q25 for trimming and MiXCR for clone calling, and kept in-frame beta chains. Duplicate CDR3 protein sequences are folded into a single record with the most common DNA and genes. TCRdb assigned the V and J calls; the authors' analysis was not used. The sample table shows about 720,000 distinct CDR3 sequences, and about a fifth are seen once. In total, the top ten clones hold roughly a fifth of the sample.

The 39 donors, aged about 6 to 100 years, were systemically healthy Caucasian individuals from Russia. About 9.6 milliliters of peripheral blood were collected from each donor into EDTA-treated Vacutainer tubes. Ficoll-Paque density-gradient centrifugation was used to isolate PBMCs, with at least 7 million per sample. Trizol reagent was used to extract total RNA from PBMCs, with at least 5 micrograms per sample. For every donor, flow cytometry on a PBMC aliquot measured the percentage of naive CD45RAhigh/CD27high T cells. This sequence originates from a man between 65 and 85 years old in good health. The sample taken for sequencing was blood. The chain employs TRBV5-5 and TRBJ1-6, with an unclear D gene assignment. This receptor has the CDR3 CASSLGPSMDNSPLHF. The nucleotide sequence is TGTGCCAGCAGCTTGGGGCCGAGCATGGATAATTCACCCCTCCACTTT.